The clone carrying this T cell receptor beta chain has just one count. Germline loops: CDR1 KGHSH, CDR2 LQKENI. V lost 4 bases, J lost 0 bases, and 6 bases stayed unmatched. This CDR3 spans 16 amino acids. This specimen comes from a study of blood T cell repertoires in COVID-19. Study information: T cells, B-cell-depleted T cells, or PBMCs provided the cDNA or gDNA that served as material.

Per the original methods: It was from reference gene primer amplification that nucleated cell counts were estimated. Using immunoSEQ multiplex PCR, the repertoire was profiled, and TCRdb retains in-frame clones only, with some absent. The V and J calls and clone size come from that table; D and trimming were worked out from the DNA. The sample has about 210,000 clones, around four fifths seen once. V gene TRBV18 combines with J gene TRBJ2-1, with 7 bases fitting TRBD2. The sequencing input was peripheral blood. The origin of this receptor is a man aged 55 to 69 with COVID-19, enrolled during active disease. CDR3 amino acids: CASSLPSGSSYNEQFF. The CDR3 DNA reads TGTGCCAGCTCACTACCTAGCGGTAGCTCCTACAATGAGCAGTTCTTC.